The rows below give T cell receptor beta chains drawn from one sample of a study of T-cell reconstitution after alpha-beta-depleted transplantation in children. One entry per CDR3 protein results from TCRdb running MiXCR on the PCR reads. This table has roughly 220,000 distinct CDR3 sequences, about 8.8% appearing once. The sample here was PBMCs from the stem cell graft donor, taken from the stem cell graft. The receptors come from a human donor who donated a stem cell graft to a child with SCID. Each CDR3 is given with its conserved first and last residue. The order of the fields is J gene, D gene, V gene, CDR3 protein. D genes are given only for firm matches.

j_gene: TRBJ2-7
d_gene: NA
v_gene: TRBV28
CDR3aa: CASSFPGWVEQYF

j_gene: TRBJ1-2
d_gene: NA
v_gene: TRBV6-2/TRBV6-3
CDR3aa: CASSYGQGRGYTF

j_gene: TRBJ1-1
d_gene: NA
v_gene: TRBV5-1
CDR3aa: CASSLGGYEAFF

j_gene: TRBJ2-5
d_gene: TRBD2
v_gene: TRBV20-1
CDR3aa: CSARGGEETQYF

j_gene: TRBJ1-5
d_gene: NA
v_gene: TRBV15
CDR3aa: CATSRVGGSNQPQHF

j_gene: TRBJ2-2
d_gene: NA
v_gene: TRBV7-9
CDR3aa: CASSSQGTGELFF

j_gene: TRBJ2-1
d_gene: NA
v_gene: TRBV5-1
CDR3aa: CASSFSRANEQFF

j_gene: TRBJ2-2
d_gene: NA
v_gene: TRBV29-1
CDR3aa: CSVTLPNTGELFF

j_gene: TRBJ1-1
d_gene: TRBD1
v_gene: TRBV3-1
CDR3aa: CASSTRTGRVTEAFF

j_gene: TRBJ1-1
d_gene: NA
v_gene: TRBV29-1
CDR3aa: CSVDEGGRPEAFF

j_gene: TRBJ1-1
d_gene: TRBD1
v_gene: TRBV6-1
CDR3aa: CASSQGTVWPPEAFF

j_gene: TRBJ1-4
d_gene: NA
v_gene: TRBV20-1
CDR3aa: CSARDPWGRTGEKLFF

j_gene: TRBJ2-7
d_gene: NA
v_gene: TRBV18
CDR3aa: CASSPGRQPIYEQYF

j_gene: TRBJ1-5
d_gene: NA
v_gene: TRBV3-1
CDR3aa: CASSQGPSNQPQHF

j_gene: TRBJ2-1
d_gene: NA
v_gene: TRBV12-3/TRBV12-4
CDR3aa: CASSEDGNSYNEQFF

j_gene: TRBJ2-5
d_gene: NA
v_gene: TRBV14
CDR3aa: CASSQVVVETQYF

j_gene: TRBJ1-4
d_gene: TRBD1
v_gene: TRBV4-3
CDR3aa: CASSETGVPEKLFF

j_gene: TRBJ1-2
d_gene: NA
v_gene: TRBV19
CDR3aa: CASSMAGRYYGYTF

j_gene: TRBJ1-1
d_gene: NA
v_gene: TRBV9
CDR3aa: CASSVESRGEAFF

j_gene: TRBJ2-5
d_gene: NA
v_gene: TRBV4-2
CDR3aa: CASSQDIQVQETQYF

j_gene: TRBJ1-6
d_gene: TRBD1
v_gene: TRBV4-1
CDR3aa: CASSQDDFRRGSSYNSPLHF

j_gene: TRBJ1-1
d_gene: NA
v_gene: TRBV20-1
CDR3aa: CSARGVRTHTEAFF

j_gene: TRBJ1-1
d_gene: NA
v_gene: TRBV7-2
CDR3aa: CASSAYLGTEAFF

j_gene: TRBJ1-2
d_gene: NA
v_gene: TRBV12-3/TRBV12-4
CDR3aa: CASSLSYRAHGYTF

j_gene: TRBJ2-1
d_gene: TRBD1
v_gene: TRBV24-1
CDR3aa: CATSDGQGGHNEQFF

j_gene: TRBJ2-1
d_gene: TRBD1
v_gene: TRBV11-1
CDR3aa: CASSQGQDLYNEQFF

j_gene: TRBJ1-1
d_gene: TRBD1
v_gene: TRBV6-5
CDR3aa: CASSYQDRGGTEAFF

j_gene: TRBJ2-1
d_gene: TRBD2
v_gene: TRBV20-1
CDR3aa: CSATRLAGGPTDEQFF

j_gene: TRBJ2-2
d_gene: NA
v_gene: TRBV5-1
CDR3aa: CASSPRTGRAGELFF

j_gene: TRBJ2-2
d_gene: NA
v_gene: TRBV2
CDR3aa: CASKLTGDGELFF

j_gene: TRBJ2-7
d_gene: TRBD1
v_gene: TRBV4-1
CDR3aa: CASSQDFQGAYEQYF

j_gene: TRBJ2-3
d_gene: NA
v_gene: TRBV5-1
CDR3aa: CASSASGPTDTQYF

j_gene: TRBJ1-1
d_gene: NA
v_gene: TRBV5-1
CDR3aa: CASSLRGGSRGPVEAFF

j_gene: TRBJ1-3
d_gene: NA
v_gene: TRBV4-2
CDR3aa: CASSQDWAVPGNTIYF

j_gene: TRBJ1-4
d_gene: NA
v_gene: TRBV10-3
CDR3aa: CAISRDIATNEKLFF

j_gene: TRBJ1-1
d_gene: NA
v_gene: TRBV9
CDR3aa: CASSVTTGNTEAFF

j_gene: TRBJ2-3
d_gene: TRBD2
v_gene: TRBV20-1
CDR3aa: CSAPRGGGTTDTQYF

j_gene: TRBJ2-7
d_gene: NA
v_gene: TRBV20-1
CDR3aa: CSARVGLSYEQYF

j_gene: TRBJ2-1
d_gene: TRBD2
v_gene: TRBV4-1
CDR3aa: CASSHPGLAGGPAYNEQFF

j_gene: TRBJ2-5
d_gene: NA
v_gene: TRBV28
CDR3aa: CASSNRGPFSGTQYF